This entry lists 11 T cell receptor beta chains sequenced from one sample in a study of T cells in Graves' hyperthyroidism and ophthalmopathy. From RNA transcripts, TCR beta CDR3 regions were amplified. Researchers ran a first-round RT-PCR on the TCR CDR3 using the HTBI primer set. TCRdb reprocessed the multiplex PCR reads with MiXCR, giving one entry per CDR3 protein. This sample carries around 300,000 distinct CDR3 sequences, less than 30% of them seen once, and the ten largest clones take about a quarter. The sequenced material came from blood. These TCRs come from a middle-aged man with Graves' hyperthyroidism that later progressed to Graves' ophthalmopathy.

This chain joins TRBV6-2 or TRBV6-3 and TRBJ1-2; no clear D. Germline V gene sequence: CDR1 MNHEY, CDR2 SVGEGT. The CDR3 is 14 amino acids. The V gene lost 2 bases and the J gene lost 4 bases, with 11 bases spanning the gap. The CDR3 DNA reads as TGTGCCAGCAGTTACGGCACCGGGAGCTATGGCTACACCTTC. Translating gives CASSYGTGSYGYTF.

This clonotype was counted many times. The CDR3 reads CATSDPAPRFTGELFF. As DNA, the CDR3 is TGTGCCACCAGTGATCCCGCACCCAGATTCACCGGGGAGCTGTTTTTT. The chain joins TRBV24-1 to TRBJ2-2; D is unclear. The germline V gene has CDR1 KGHDR and CDR2 SFDVKD. With 3 bases removed from V and 4 bases from J, the gap between germline ends came to 14 bases. The CDR3 length is 16 residues.

Ten or more counts support this clonotype. The chain is built from TRBV12-3 or TRBV12-4 and TRBJ1-1; D perhaps matches TRBD1 (6 bases). CDR3 length: 15 residues. V was pared by 3 bases and J by 5 bases, with 16 bases between. In DNA form, the CDR3 reads TGTGCCAGCAGTTTTACAGGGTTTGAGATTACTGAAGCTTTCTTT. Its translation: CASSFTGFEITEAFF.

This clonotype showed up many times. The gene calls are TRBV10-3 and TRBJ2-5, with a weak D call TRBD1 (5 bases). V was cut by 11 bases and J by 2 bases, with 18 bases left in between. The germline CDR1 and CDR2 sequences are ENHRY and SYGVKD. This CDR3 is built from 14 residues. Here the CDR3 DNA reads TGTGCCTCAACGGCGGACAACGCTCAAGAGACCCAGTACTTC. Its protein is CASTADNAQETQYF.

This clonotype was found many times. The rearrangement links TRBV19 to TRBJ2-7, with D possibly called TRBD1 or TRBD2 (5 bases each). Germline values: CDR1 LNHDA, CDR2 SQIVND (reference sequence). CDR3 length: 13 residues. V was cut by 3 bases and J by 3 bases, with 9 bases left in between. CDR3: CASSMGPLYEQYF. CDR3 nucleotides: TGTGCCAGTAGTATGGGACCGCTCTACGAGCAGTACTTC. Using reference TRBV19 and TRBJ2-7 for the parts outside the CDR3, the full variable domain is DGGITQSPKYLFRKEGQNVTLSCEQNLNHDAMYWYRQDPGQGLRLIYYSQIVNDFQKGDIAEGYSVSREKKESFPLTVTSAQKNPTAFYLCASSMGPLYEQYFGPGTRLTVT.

In its sample, this clonotype was seen many times. The V gene is TRBV15, the J gene TRBJ2-7, with 10 bases aligning to TRBD2. This CDR3 is 15 amino acids long. Germline trimming cut 3 bases from V and 2 bases from J; bases unmatched to any gene: 4. Germline-derived CDR1 and CDR2 are LNHNV and YYDKDF (reference sequence). In DNA, the CDR3 is TGTGCCACCAGCAGGGCGACTAGCGGGCCCTACGAGCAGTACTTC. This translates into CATSRATSGPYEQYF.

This clonotype was picked up many times. The gene calls are TRBV3-1 and TRBJ2-5, with 9 bases lining up with TRBD1. The V gene end was trimmed by 0 bases and the J gene end by 4 bases; junction bases not matched to a gene: 18. This CDR3 is 20 amino acids long. The germline V gene has CDR1 LGHDT and CDR2 YNNKEL (reference sequence). The CDR3 is CASSQDQRGGGTGSLETQYF. The CDR3 DNA sequence: TGTGCCAGCAGCCAAGATCAGCGCGGGGGCGGGACAGGGTCGCTAGAGACCCAGTACTTC.

The rearrangement joins TRBV7-2 to TRBJ2-5, with TRBD1 as a possible D gene (5 bases). Trimming took 5 bases from V and 4 from J, leaving 17 bases between them. There are 15 residues in the CDR3. Germline CDR1 SGHTA, CDR2 FQGNSA. CDR3 region: CASSQTAALRETQYF. DNA of the CDR3: TGTGCCAGCAGCCAGACAGCTGCCTTGCGAGAGACCCAGTACTTC.

This clonotype was picked up one time. J is TRBJ2-7 and V is TRBV7-8; 10 nucleotides agree with TRBD1. The CDR3 spans 15 residues. Germline values: CDR1 SGHVS, CDR2 FQNEAQ. Unmatched junction bases numbered 11, after V lost 5 bases and J lost 7 bases. The CDR3 DNA reads as TGTGCCAGCAGCCGATTAACCGGGACAGGGGATGAGCAGTACTTC. Amino acids: CASSRLTGTGDEQYF.

This clonotype was seen many times. V and J are TRBV6-1 and TRBJ1-6; 8 positions agree with TRBD1. The CDR3 contains 17 residues. Per the germline V gene, CDR1 is MNHNS and CDR2 is SASEGT. Germline trimming cut 6 bases from V and 6 bases from J; bases unmatched to any gene: 13. The CDR3 region has the DNA TGTGCCAGCAGCCCTAACTGGACAGGGAGGGGTAATTCACCCCTCCACTTT. This sequence encodes CASSPNWTGRGNSPLHF.

This clonotype was observed a handful of times. CDR3 DNA sequence: TGTGCCAGCAATGCCTTACCGGGACAGGGGGCTCGGACTGAAGCTTTCTTT. Translation: CASNALPGQGARTEAFF. The rearrangement links TRBV27 to TRBJ1-1, with 12 bases that match TRBD1. Germline V gene lookup returns CDR1 MNHEY and CDR2 SMNVEV (reference sequence). The V segment lost 7 bases and the J segment 5 bases; nucleotides outside the gene matches: 14. The CDR3 runs 17 residues.